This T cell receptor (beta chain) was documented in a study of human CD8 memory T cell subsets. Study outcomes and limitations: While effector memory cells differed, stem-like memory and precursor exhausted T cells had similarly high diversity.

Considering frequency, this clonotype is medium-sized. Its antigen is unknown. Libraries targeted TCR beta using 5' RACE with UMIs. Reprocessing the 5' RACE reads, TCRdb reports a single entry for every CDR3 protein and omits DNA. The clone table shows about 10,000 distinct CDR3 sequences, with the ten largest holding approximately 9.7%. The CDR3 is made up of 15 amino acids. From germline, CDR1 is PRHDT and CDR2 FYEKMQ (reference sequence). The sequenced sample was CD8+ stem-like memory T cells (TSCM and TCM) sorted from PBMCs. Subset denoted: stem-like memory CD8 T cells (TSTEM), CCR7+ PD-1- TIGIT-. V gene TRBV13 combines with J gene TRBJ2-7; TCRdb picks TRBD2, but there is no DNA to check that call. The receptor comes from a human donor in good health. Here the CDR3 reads CASSLKGLAGSEQYF.